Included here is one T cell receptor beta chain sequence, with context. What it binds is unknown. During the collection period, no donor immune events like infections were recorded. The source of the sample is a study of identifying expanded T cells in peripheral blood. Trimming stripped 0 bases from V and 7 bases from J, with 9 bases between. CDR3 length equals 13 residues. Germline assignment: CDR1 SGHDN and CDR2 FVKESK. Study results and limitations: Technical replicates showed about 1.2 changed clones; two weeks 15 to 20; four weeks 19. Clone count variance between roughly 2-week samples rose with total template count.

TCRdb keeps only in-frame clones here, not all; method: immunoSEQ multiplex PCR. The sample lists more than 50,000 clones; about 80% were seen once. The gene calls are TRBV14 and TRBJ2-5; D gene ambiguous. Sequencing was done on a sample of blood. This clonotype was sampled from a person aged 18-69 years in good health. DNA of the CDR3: TGTGCCAGCAGCCAAGACATTGCCGGGACCCAGTACTTC. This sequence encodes CASSQDIAGTQYF.